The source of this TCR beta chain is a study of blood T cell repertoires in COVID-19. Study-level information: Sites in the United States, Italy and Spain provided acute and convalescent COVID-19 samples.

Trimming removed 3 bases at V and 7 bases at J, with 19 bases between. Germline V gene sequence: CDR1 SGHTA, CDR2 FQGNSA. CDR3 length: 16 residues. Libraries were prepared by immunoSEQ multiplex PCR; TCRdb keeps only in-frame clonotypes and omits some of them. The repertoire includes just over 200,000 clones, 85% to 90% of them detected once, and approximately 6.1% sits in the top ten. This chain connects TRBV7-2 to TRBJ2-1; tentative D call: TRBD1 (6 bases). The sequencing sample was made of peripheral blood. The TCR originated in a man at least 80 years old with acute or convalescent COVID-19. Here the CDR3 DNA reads TGTGCCAGCAGCTTTAGACCCGTCGGCGGACAGAATGAGCAGTTCTTC. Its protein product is CASSFRPVGGQNEQFF.